The rows below give T cell receptor beta chains drawn from one sample of a study of blood T cell repertoires in COVID-19. Sequencing used immunoSEQ multiplex PCR; TCRdb keeps in-frame clones, though not all of them. The top ten clones hold over 9.5% of a sample with about 170,000 clones, roughly four fifths of them seen once. The sequenced sample consisted of PBMCs or T cells enriched from blood (not recorded which). The receptors here all came from a man in his fifties who had recovered from COVID-19. The CDR3 runs from the conserved cysteine through the conserved F or W. The D gene is left open where the match is weak. Part of the rows lack a size; the others show once, few, many or a class for expanded clones.

cdr3_aa: CASSGGFQETQYF; cdr3_nt: TGTGCCAGTAGCGGGGGATTCCAAGAGACCCAGTACTTC; clone_size: NA; v_call: TRBV19; d_call: NA; j_call: TRBJ2-5; cdr3_length: 13
cdr3_aa: CATWGVGELFF; cdr3_nt: TGTGCCACCTGGGGGGTTGGGGAGCTGTTTTTT; clone_size: NA; v_call: TRBV28; d_call: NA; j_call: TRBJ2-2; cdr3_length: 11
cdr3_aa: CASSQEAGLGGYTF; cdr3_nt: TGCGCCAGCAGCCAAGAGGCAGGGTTAGGTGGCTACACCTTC; clone_size: NA; v_call: TRBV4-3; d_call: NA; j_call: TRBJ1-2; cdr3_length: 14
cdr3_aa: CASSSGDQETQYF; cdr3_nt: TGCGCCAGCAGCTCGGGAGACCAAGAGACCCAGTACTTC; clone_size: NA; v_call: TRBV5-1; d_call: NA; j_call: TRBJ2-5; cdr3_length: 13
cdr3_aa: CASSLVNRDGSPLHF; cdr3_nt: TGTGCCAGCAGCTTAGTCAACAGGGACGGTTCACCCCTCCACTTT; clone_size: NA; v_call: TRBV7-6; d_call: NA; j_call: TRBJ1-6; cdr3_length: 15
cdr3_aa: CASSFSGGNSYEQYF; cdr3_nt: TGTGCCAGCAGTTTTTCGGGGGGGAACTCCTACGAGCAGTACTTC; clone_size: NA; v_call: TRBV27; d_call: TRBD2; j_call: TRBJ2-7; cdr3_length: 15
cdr3_aa: CASGRAGVRSEKLFF; cdr3_nt: TGTGCCAGCGGCCGGGCGGGAGTGAGGTCTGAAAAACTGTTTTTT; clone_size: NA; v_call: TRBV5-6; d_call: NA; j_call: TRBJ1-4; cdr3_length: 15
cdr3_aa: CSASGTGVSDTEAFF; cdr3_nt: TGCAGCGCCTCCGGGACAGGGGTTTCGGACACTGAAGCTTTCTTT; clone_size: NA; v_call: TRBV29-1; d_call: TRBD1; j_call: TRBJ1-1; cdr3_length: 15
cdr3_aa: CASSFDRGLEQYF; cdr3_nt: TGTGCCAGCAGTTTTGACAGGGGGCTAGAGCAGTACTTC; clone_size: NA; v_call: TRBV2; d_call: TRBD1; j_call: TRBJ2-7; cdr3_length: 13
cdr3_aa: CASSLRDRRTDTQYF; cdr3_nt: TGTGCCAGCAGTTTGCGGGACAGACGCACAGATACGCAGTATTTT; clone_size: once; v_call: TRBV28; d_call: NA; j_call: TRBJ2-3; cdr3_length: 15
cdr3_aa: CASSLMAGGSSNYGYTF; cdr3_nt: TGCGCCAGCAGCTTGATGGCAGGGGGCTCTTCAAACTATGGCTACACCTTC; clone_size: NA; v_call: TRBV5-1; d_call: TRBD1; j_call: TRBJ1-2; cdr3_length: 17
cdr3_aa: CASSLRGGWNSPLHF; cdr3_nt: TGTGCCAGCAGTTTACGGGGAGGATGGAATTCACCCCTCCACTTT; clone_size: once; v_call: TRBV28; d_call: NA; j_call: TRBJ1-6; cdr3_length: 15
cdr3_aa: CASSQDHGAGELFF; cdr3_nt: TGCGCCAGCAGCCAAGATCACGGAGCCGGGGAGCTGTTTTTT; clone_size: NA; v_call: TRBV4-3; d_call: NA; j_call: TRBJ2-2; cdr3_length: 14
cdr3_aa: CASSRNVADTQYF; cdr3_nt: TGTGCCAGCAGCAGAAACGTTGCAGATACGCAGTATTTT; clone_size: NA; v_call: TRBV2; d_call: NA; j_call: TRBJ2-3; cdr3_length: 13
cdr3_aa: CASSHPRGPDTQYF; cdr3_nt: TGTGCCAGCAGCCACCCGCGGGGCCCAGATACGCAGTATTTT; clone_size: many; v_call: TRBV6-2/TRBV6-3; d_call: NA; j_call: TRBJ2-3; cdr3_length: 14
cdr3_aa: CASSLRLAGYTDTQYF; cdr3_nt: TGTGCCAGCAGCTTGCGACTAGCGGGGTACACAGATACGCAGTATTTT; clone_size: NA; v_call: TRBV5-5; d_call: TRBD2; j_call: TRBJ2-3; cdr3_length: 16
cdr3_aa: CASSFSLNSPLHF; cdr3_nt: TGTGCCAGCAGCTTCTCTCTAAATTCACCCCTCCACTTT; clone_size: NA; v_call: TRBV7-3; d_call: NA; j_call: TRBJ1-6; cdr3_length: 13
cdr3_aa: CATTWGGHF; cdr3_nt: TGTGCCACAACGTGGGGCGGGCATTTT; clone_size: NA; v_call: TRBV21-1; d_call: NA; j_call: TRBJ1-5; cdr3_length: 9